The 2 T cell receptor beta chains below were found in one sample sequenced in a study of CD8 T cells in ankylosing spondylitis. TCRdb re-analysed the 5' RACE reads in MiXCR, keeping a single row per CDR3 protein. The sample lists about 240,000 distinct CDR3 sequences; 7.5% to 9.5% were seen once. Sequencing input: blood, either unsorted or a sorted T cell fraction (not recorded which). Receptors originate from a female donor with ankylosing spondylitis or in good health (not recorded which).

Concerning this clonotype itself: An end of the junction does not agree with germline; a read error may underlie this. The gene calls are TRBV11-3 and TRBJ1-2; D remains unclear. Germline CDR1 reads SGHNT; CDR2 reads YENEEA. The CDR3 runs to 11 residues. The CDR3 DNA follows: TGTGTCAGCGGGGTTGGCTATGGCTACACCTTC. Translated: CVSGVGYGYTF.

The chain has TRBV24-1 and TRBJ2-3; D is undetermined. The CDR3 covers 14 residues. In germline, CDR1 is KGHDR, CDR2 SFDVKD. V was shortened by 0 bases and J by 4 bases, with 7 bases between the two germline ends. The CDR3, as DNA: TGTGCCACCAGTGATTTGGATCAGCCAGATACGCAGTATTTT. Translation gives CATSDLDQPDTQYF.